The subject of this entry is one T cell receptor (beta chain). The antigen it recognizes is unknown. No per-base quality is available; no much larger clone lies one base away. Collaborating institutions collected whole blood in K2EDTA tubes following their own protocols. For TCRbeta analysis, collaborators shipped samples in one of three forms: frozen whole blood, isolated PBMCs, or DNA extracted from either of those sample types. The CDR3 sequence holds 13 residues, the cysteine and phenylalanine included. CDR3 DNA is the only sequence kept; it has 39 bases, read in frame from the first base. Relative to germline, V is 3 bases shorter and J is 1 base shorter, with 6 bases between their ends. The germline V gene yields LGHNA for CDR1 and YSLEER for CDR2. This entry is derived from a study of blood T cell repertoires in COVID-19 (dated by TCRdb to between 2020 and 2021). Background on the whole study: Collaborator samples came from the United States, Italy and Spain and covered acute and convalescent phases of COVID-19. The prospective study material was composed of cDNA or gDNA derived from T cells, B-cell-depleted T cells, or PBMCs. Subjects who had been exposed to COVID-19, were actively infected with it, or had recovered from it provided the deeply sampled blood TCRbeta repertoires that made up the dataset. The sample metadata nearly always contained a de-identified subject ID, COVID-19 status, age in years and sex. The repertoires were released in a freely available public database meant as a resource for research on the immune response to SARS-CoV-2. The samples were drawn from the first 160 participants of the ongoing ImmuneRACE study and from about 1,200 subjects provided by 6 global collaborators. Where HLA class I and class II types were available, the types were taken from metadata supplied by the sample provider, not from assay-based typing. Broader findings and caveats from the paper: The quantity of clinical and demographic metadata differed by source and by participant and was supplied without curation.

The immunoSEQ Assay, a bias-controlled multiplex PCR, was used to amplify TCRbeta CDR3 regions from genomic DNA. The authors processed their data as follows. Nucleated cell counts per sample were estimated from amplification of reference gene primers within the assay. To quantify the absolute abundance of each unique TCRbeta CDR3 rearrangement, sequence reads were collapsed and filtered. Productive Simpson clonality was computed per sample as the square root of Simpson's diversity index over productive rearrangements. Sourced from immuneACCESS, this table was stored by TCRdb with only in-frame sequences that have V and J called. A share of the clones is absent; for the studies checked, an unresolved V gene accounts for under half, and the remainder has no known explanation. V and J calls and clone size come straight from that table; D and trimming were deduced from the DNA. The sample table records fewer than 60,000 clones; around 81% of these occur just once. The ten largest clones capture over 6% of the sample.

Material for sequencing was peripheral blood. This sequence uses TRBV4-3 and TRBJ1-1; no D segment can be confidently identified. This receptor was obtained from a man between 65 and 85 years old with active COVID-19. The CDR3 is CASSQEWNTEAFF. The sequence in DNA is TGCGCCAGCAGCCAGGAGTGGAACACTGAAGCTTTCTTT.